This T cell receptor (beta chain) stems from a study of blood T cell repertoires in COVID-19. Study background: Nucleic acid was either cDNA or gDNA, and it came from T cells, B-cell-depleted T cells, or PBMCs.

The V gene's germline CDR1 is MNHEY and CDR2 SMNVEV (reference sequence). J gave up 5 bases and V 4 bases, and 8 bases lay outside the gene matches. The CDR3 consists of 17 residues. Profiled with immunoSEQ multiplex PCR; TCRdb holds only in-frame clones, not every one. Of approximately 150,000 clones in the sample, approximately 80% were seen once. Sequencing was done on a sample of peripheral blood. The chain employs TRBV27 and TRBJ2-1; the match to TRBD2 covers 13 bases. The TCR comes from a man aged 70-80 years who had recovered from COVID-19. The CDR3 is CASSSGLAGERNNEQFF. CDR3 coding DNA: TGTGCCAGCAGTTCCGGACTAGCGGGAGAGCGGAACAATGAGCAGTTCTTC.